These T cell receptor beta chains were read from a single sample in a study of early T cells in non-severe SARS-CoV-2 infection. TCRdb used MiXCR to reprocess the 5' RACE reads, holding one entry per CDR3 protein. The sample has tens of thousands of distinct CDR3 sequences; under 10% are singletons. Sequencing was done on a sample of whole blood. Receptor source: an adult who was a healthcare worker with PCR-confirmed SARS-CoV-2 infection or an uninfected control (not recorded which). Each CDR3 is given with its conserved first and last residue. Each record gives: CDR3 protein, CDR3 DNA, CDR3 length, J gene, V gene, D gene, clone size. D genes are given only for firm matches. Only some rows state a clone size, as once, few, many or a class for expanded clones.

CDR3aa: CASSEYRQEGEQYF; CDR3nt: TGTGCCAGCAGTGAATATAGGCAGGAGGGCGAGCAGTACTTC; len: 14; j_gene: TRBJ2-7; v_gene: TRBV25-1; d_gene: -; abundance: many
CDR3aa: CASSFSPSGVYEQYF; CDR3nt: TGTGCCAGCAGCTTTTCCCCTAGCGGGGTCTACGAGCAGTACTTC; len: 15; j_gene: TRBJ2-7; v_gene: TRBV13; d_gene: TRBD2; abundance: many
CDR3aa: CAISGQAGTGELFF; CDR3nt: TGTGCCATCAGTGGGCAGGCGGGGACCGGGGAGCTGTTTTTT; len: 14; j_gene: TRBJ2-2; v_gene: TRBV10-3; d_gene: -; abundance: many
CDR3aa: CSARVGPVGYTF; CDR3nt: TGCAGTGCTAGAGTGGGGCCTGTTGGGTACACCTTC; len: 12; j_gene: TRBJ1-2; v_gene: TRBV20-1; d_gene: -; abundance: many
CDR3aa: CASSGGDGAEAFF; CDR3nt: TGCGCCAGCAGTGGAGGGGATGGGGCTGAAGCTTTCTTT; len: 13; j_gene: TRBJ1-1; v_gene: TRBV10-2; d_gene: -; abundance: many
CDR3aa: CASSLETGGKSEAFF; CDR3nt: TGTGCCAGCAGCTTAGAGACCGGGGGGAAGAGTGAAGCTTTCTTT; len: 15; j_gene: TRBJ1-1; v_gene: TRBV7-9; d_gene: -; abundance: many
CDR3aa: CASSSRGQALTFYGYTF; CDR3nt: TGTGCCAGCAGTTCCCGGGGACAGGCCTTGACATTTTATGGCTACACCTTC; len: 17; j_gene: TRBJ1-2; v_gene: TRBV12-3/TRBV12-4; d_gene: TRBD1; abundance: many
CDR3aa: CASSILPGLAGLAKNIQYF; CDR3nt: TGTGCCAGTAGTATCCTCCCGGGACTAGCGGGACTAGCCAAAAACATTCAGTACTTC; len: 19; j_gene: TRBJ2-4; v_gene: TRBV19; d_gene: TRBD2; abundance: -
CDR3aa: CASSLVLEGVGTEAFF; CDR3nt: TGTGCCAGCAGCTTAGTGCTGGAGGGGGTGGGCACTGAAGCTTTCTTT; len: 16; j_gene: TRBJ1-1; v_gene: TRBV11-3; d_gene: -; abundance: many
CDR3aa: CASSLGMKRSEQYF; CDR3nt: TGTGCCAGCAGCTTAGGGATGAAGCGGTCCGAGCAGTACTTC; len: 14; j_gene: TRBJ2-7; v_gene: TRBV7-9; d_gene: -; abundance: few
CDR3aa: CSAHRSGRPPGENIQYF; CDR3nt: TGCAGTGCTCATAGGAGCGGGAGGCCCCCCGGGGAAAACATTCAGTACTTC; len: 17; j_gene: TRBJ2-4; v_gene: TRBV20-1; d_gene: TRBD2; abundance: many
CDR3aa: CAWSVGTGDNEQFF; CDR3nt: TGTGCCTGGAGTGTAGGGACTGGAGACAATGAGCAGTTCTTC; len: 14; j_gene: TRBJ2-1; v_gene: TRBV30; d_gene: -; abundance: many
CDR3aa: CASSRQGHQPQHF; CDR3nt: TGTGCCAGCAGCCGACAGGGTCATCAGCCCCAGCATTTT; len: 13; j_gene: TRBJ1-5; v_gene: TRBV3-1; d_gene: TRBD1; abundance: many
CDR3aa: CASSSPDGGSRYEQYF; CDR3nt: TGCGCCAGCTCCTCCCCCGACGGCGGTAGCCGCTACGAGCAGTACTTC; len: 16; j_gene: TRBJ2-7; v_gene: TRBV10-2; d_gene: -; abundance: many
CDR3aa: CASSRQRNSPLHF; CDR3nt: TGTGCCAGCAGTCGACAGCGTAATTCACCCCTCCACTTT; len: 13; j_gene: TRBJ1-6; v_gene: TRBV2; d_gene: -; abundance: few
CDR3aa: CSATRGRANTGELFF; CDR3nt: TGCAGTGCAACCCGGGGGCGGGCGAACACCGGGGAGCTGTTTTTT; len: 15; j_gene: TRBJ2-2; v_gene: TRBV20-1; d_gene: -; abundance: -
CDR3aa: CASSGQYSNQPQHF; CDR3nt: TGTGCCAGTAGTGGACAGTATAGCAATCAGCCCCAGCATTTT; len: 14; j_gene: TRBJ1-5; v_gene: TRBV19; d_gene: -; abundance: many
CDR3aa: CASSPGQGGNQPQHF; CDR3nt: TGCGCCAGCAGCCCGGGGCAGGGAGGAAATCAGCCCCAGCATTTT; len: 15; j_gene: TRBJ1-5; v_gene: TRBV5-1; d_gene: -; abundance: few
CDR3aa: CASSYDPGTTNEKLFF; CDR3nt: TGTGCCAGCAGTTACGATCCGGGGACGACTAATGAAAAACTGTTTTTT; len: 16; j_gene: TRBJ1-4; v_gene: TRBV6-2/TRBV6-3; d_gene: -; abundance: few
CDR3aa: CSARAYGSPSYEQYF; CDR3nt: TGCAGTGCTAGAGCCTACGGATCGCCCTCCTACGAGCAGTACTTC; len: 15; j_gene: TRBJ2-7; v_gene: TRBV20-1; d_gene: -; abundance: -
CDR3aa: CAWSVRVLAGTGELFF; CDR3nt: TGTGCCTGGAGTGTACGGGTACTAGCGGGCACCGGGGAGCTGTTTTTT; len: 16; j_gene: TRBJ2-2; v_gene: TRBV30; d_gene: TRBD2; abundance: few
CDR3aa: CASSTTGGGGGGQPQHF; CDR3nt: TGTGCCAGTAGTACCACTGGGGGCGGCGGAGGAGGACAGCCCCAGCATTTT; len: 17; j_gene: TRBJ1-5; v_gene: TRBV19; d_gene: -; abundance: many
CDR3aa: CSARTGVPEAFF; CDR3nt: TGCAGTGCTAGAACGGGCGTTCCTGAAGCTTTCTTT; len: 12; j_gene: TRBJ1-1; v_gene: TRBV20-1; d_gene: -; abundance: many
CDR3aa: CASSQVGVTYEQYF; CDR3nt: TGTGCCAGCAGCCAAGTGGGAGTCACCTACGAGCAGTACTTC; len: 14; j_gene: TRBJ2-7; v_gene: TRBV3-1; d_gene: -; abundance: few
CDR3aa: CASSFGTDYGYTF; CDR3nt: TGCGCCAGCAGTTTCGGGACAGACTATGGCTACACCTTC; len: 13; j_gene: TRBJ1-2; v_gene: TRBV5-1; d_gene: TRBD1; abundance: many
CDR3aa: CASSQQMLGPTPDTQYF; CDR3nt: TGTGCCAGCAGTCAGCAGATGTTAGGACCCACCCCGGATACGCAGTATTTT; len: 17; j_gene: TRBJ2-3; v_gene: TRBV6-2/TRBV6-3; d_gene: -; abundance: many
CDR3aa: CASSQEGTTGVHEQYF; CDR3nt: TGTGCCAGCAGCCAAGAGGGGACAACGGGAGTCCACGAGCAGTACTTC; len: 16; j_gene: TRBJ2-7; v_gene: TRBV4-2; d_gene: -; abundance: many
CDR3aa: CASAPGDWDQETQYF; CDR3nt: TGCGCCAGCGCCCCGGGTGATTGGGACCAAGAGACCCAGTACTTC; len: 15; j_gene: TRBJ2-5; v_gene: TRBV5-1; d_gene: -; abundance: many
CDR3aa: CANRTDYGHPQYF; CDR3nt: TGCGCCAACAGAACAGACTACGGTCACCCGCAGTATTTT; len: 13; j_gene: TRBJ2-3; v_gene: TRBV5-1; d_gene: -; abundance: few
CDR3aa: CSYRRELYNEQFF; CDR3nt: TGCAGCTACCGGCGGGAACTCTACAATGAGCAGTTCTTC; len: 13; j_gene: TRBJ2-1; v_gene: TRBV29-1; d_gene: -; abundance: -
CDR3aa: CASSHRDSGFNEQFF; CDR3nt: TGTGCCAGCAGCCACCGGGACAGTGGATTCAATGAGCAGTTCTTC; len: 15; j_gene: TRBJ2-1; v_gene: TRBV11-3; d_gene: TRBD1; abundance: many
CDR3aa: CASPPGQGSYEQYF; CDR3nt: TGTGCCAGTCCCCCGGGACAGGGATCCTACGAGCAGTACTTC; len: 14; j_gene: TRBJ2-7; v_gene: TRBV6-1; d_gene: TRBD1; abundance: -
CDR3aa: CASKERSTDTQYF; CDR3nt: TGTGCCAGCAAGGAGCGGAGTACAGATACGCAGTATTTT; len: 13; j_gene: TRBJ2-3; v_gene: TRBV14; d_gene: -; abundance: many
CDR3aa: CASSSQPGLAGAGGELFF; CDR3nt: TGTGCCAGCAGTTCCCAACCGGGACTAGCGGGAGCCGGCGGGGAGCTGTTTTTT; len: 18; j_gene: TRBJ2-2; v_gene: TRBV27; d_gene: TRBD2; abundance: many
CDR3aa: CASSQDLVLASTFRTQYF; CDR3nt: TGTGCCAGCAGCCAAGATCTTGTGCTAGCCTCTACCTTCCGTACGCAGTATTTT; len: 18; j_gene: TRBJ2-3; v_gene: TRBV4-2; d_gene: -; abundance: -
CDR3aa: CASRQGANTEAFF; CDR3nt: TGTGCCAGCAGACAGGGGGCGAACACTGAAGCTTTCTTT; len: 13; j_gene: TRBJ1-1; v_gene: TRBV6-1; d_gene: TRBD1; abundance: few
CDR3aa: CSARRDSNQPQHF; CDR3nt: TGCAGTGCCAGAAGAGACAGCAATCAGCCCCAGCATTTT; len: 13; j_gene: TRBJ1-5; v_gene: TRBV20-1; d_gene: -; abundance: few
CDR3aa: CASSRDIPAFF; CDR3nt: TGTGCCAGCAGCCGGGACATCCCGGCTTTCTTT; len: 11; j_gene: TRBJ1-1; v_gene: TRBV7-2; d_gene: -; abundance: few
CDR3aa: CSARDPLYTEAFF; CDR3nt: TGCAGTGCTAGAGACCCGCTCTACACTGAAGCTTTCTTT; len: 13; j_gene: TRBJ1-1; v_gene: TRBV20-1; d_gene: -; abundance: many
CDR3aa: CAISEKVADTGELFF; CDR3nt: TGTGCCATCAGTGAGAAGGTAGCGGACACCGGGGAGCTGTTTTTT; len: 15; j_gene: TRBJ2-2; v_gene: TRBV10-3; d_gene: -; abundance: -
CDR3aa: CATSDSGVETQYF; CDR3nt: TGTGCCACCAGTGATTCTGGGGTCGAGACCCAGTACTTC; len: 13; j_gene: TRBJ2-5; v_gene: TRBV24-1; d_gene: -; abundance: few
CDR3aa: CASSYRAQGLEQYF; CDR3nt: TGTGCCAGCAGTTACCGGGCCCAAGGTCTAGAGCAGTACTTC; len: 14; j_gene: TRBJ2-7; v_gene: TRBV12-3/TRBV12-4; d_gene: -; abundance: many
CDR3aa: CSAGNRGLTQPQHF; CDR3nt: TGCAGTGCTGGGAACAGGGGGCTAACTCAGCCCCAGCATTTT; len: 14; j_gene: TRBJ1-5; v_gene: TRBV20-1; d_gene: TRBD1; abundance: -
CDR3aa: CASSVGTGQETQYF; CDR3nt: TGTGCCAGCAGCGTCGGGACAGGCCAAGAGACCCAGTACTTC; len: 14; j_gene: TRBJ2-5; v_gene: TRBV7-3; d_gene: TRBD1; abundance: many
CDR3aa: CASRQPQVNTEAFF; CDR3nt: TGTGCCAGCAGACAACCTCAGGTGAACACTGAAGCTTTCTTT; len: 14; j_gene: TRBJ1-1; v_gene: TRBV6-5; d_gene: -; abundance: many
CDR3aa: CASRSGLAGPSYNEQFF; CDR3nt: TGTGCCAGCAGGTCGGGACTAGCGGGACCCTCCTACAATGAGCAGTTCTTC; len: 17; j_gene: TRBJ2-1; v_gene: TRBV12-3/TRBV12-4; d_gene: TRBD2; abundance: many
CDR3aa: CATSRGAYNEQFF; CDR3nt: TGTGCCACCAGCAGAGGTGCCTACAATGAGCAGTTCTTC; len: 13; j_gene: TRBJ2-1; v_gene: TRBV15; d_gene: -; abundance: -
CDR3aa: CATRGRITDTQYF; CDR3nt: TGTGCCACTCGAGGACGGATCACAGATACGCAGTATTTT; len: 13; j_gene: TRBJ2-3; v_gene: TRBV12-3/TRBV12-4; d_gene: -; abundance: few
CDR3aa: CASIIRHSAKNIQYF; CDR3nt: TGTGCCAGCATTATCAGGCACTCCGCCAAAAACATTCAGTACTTC; len: 15; j_gene: TRBJ2-4; v_gene: TRBV6-5; d_gene: -; abundance: -
CDR3aa: CASSQVLAGATGELFF; CDR3nt: TGTGCCAGCAGCCAAGTGCTAGCGGGAGCCACCGGGGAGCTGTTTTTT; len: 16; j_gene: TRBJ2-2; v_gene: TRBV3-1; d_gene: TRBD2; abundance: many
CDR3aa: CASTLPLNTGELFF; CDR3nt: TGTGCCAGCACCCTTCCTTTGAACACCGGGGAGCTGTTTTTT; len: 14; j_gene: TRBJ2-2; v_gene: TRBV6-2/TRBV6-3; d_gene: -; abundance: many
CDR3aa: CATSRDGVRGNEQYF; CDR3nt: TGTGCCACCAGCAGAGATGGGGTTCGGGGGAACGAGCAGTACTTC; len: 15; j_gene: TRBJ2-7; v_gene: TRBV15; d_gene: -; abundance: many
CDR3aa: CASSQASPKETQYF; CDR3nt: TGTGCCAGCAGTCAAGCATCTCCGAAGGAGACCCAGTACTTC; len: 14; j_gene: TRBJ2-5; v_gene: TRBV28; d_gene: -; abundance: many
CDR3aa: CSAGAGQGDGYTF; CDR3nt: TGCAGTGCGGGAGCGGGGCAGGGAGATGGCTACACCTTC; len: 13; j_gene: TRBJ1-2; v_gene: TRBV20-1; d_gene: -; abundance: few
CDR3aa: CSAQEPGSSYNEQFF; CDR3nt: TGCAGCGCTCAAGAGCCAGGAAGCTCCTACAATGAGCAGTTCTTC; len: 15; j_gene: TRBJ2-1; v_gene: TRBV29-1; d_gene: -; abundance: -
CDR3aa: CASSPAATDTQYF; CDR3nt: TGTGCCAGCTCACCGGCTGCCACAGATACGCAGTATTTT; len: 13; j_gene: TRBJ2-3; v_gene: TRBV18; d_gene: -; abundance: -
CDR3aa: CASSPIRTSGSYEQFF; CDR3nt: TGTGCCAGCTCACCAATTAGGACTAGCGGGAGTTATGAGCAGTTCTTC; len: 16; j_gene: TRBJ2-1; v_gene: TRBV18; d_gene: TRBD2; abundance: -
CDR3aa: CATAEDRVYTGANVLTF; CDR3nt: TGTGCCACGGCAGAGGACAGGGTATATACTGGGGCCAACGTCCTGACTTTC; len: 17; j_gene: TRBJ2-6; v_gene: TRBV6-5; d_gene: TRBD1; abundance: few
CDR3aa: CASSQDPPRGANTEAFF; CDR3nt: TGCGCCAGCAGCCAAGACCCACCCAGGGGGGCAAACACTGAAGCTTTCTTT; len: 17; j_gene: TRBJ1-1; v_gene: TRBV4-3; d_gene: TRBD1; abundance: -